This T cell receptor (beta chain) was observed in a study of T cells in Graves' hyperthyroidism and ophthalmopathy. For the study at large: The initial diagnosis was the point when peripheral blood was collected, ahead of any treatment. Overall study results and limits: The blood repertoire included most of the expanded thyroid clonotypes above 0.001.

This clonotype has a handful of counts. Its antigen is undetermined. The CDR3 sequence is 13 residues long. V was clipped by 3 bases and J by 4 bases, with 13 bases between them. Germline-derived CDR1 and CDR2 are DFQATT and SNEGSKA (reference sequence). Together with thyroid ultrasound, orbital computed tomography, serum thyroxine and TRAb, clinical symptoms were used for diagnoses. PBMCs were derived from roughly 9.6 ml fresh peripheral blood. The CDR3 regions of TCR beta were amplified from RNA transcripts. TCR CDR3 underwent first-round RT-PCR with the HTBI primer set. TCRdb re-called the multiplex PCR reads with MiXCR, one entry per CDR3 protein. This table has approximately 400,000 distinct CDR3 sequences, roughly 14% appearing once.

Sequenced material: blood. This receptor was obtained from a man between 25 and 39 years old with Graves' hyperthyroidism that later progressed to Graves' ophthalmopathy. The genes are TRBV20-1 and TRBJ2-7; D is perhaps TRBD1 or TRBD2 (5 bases each). Here the CDR3 reads CSASWGWGYEQYF. The CDR3 DNA reads TGCAGTGCTAGCTGGGGGTGGGGATACGAGCAGTACTTC.